A selection of T cell receptor beta chains follows, all from one sample in a study of cytomegalovirus exposure and HLA in healthy donors. The table came from immunoSEQ multiplex PCR; TCRdb's copy has only in-frame clones and leaves some out. The sample holds some 120,000 clones; 60% to 85% are singletons and the top ten take roughly 3.6%. The sequenced material came from PBMCs. These receptors came from a man aged 25-45 years in good health and CMV-seronegative. The CDR3 runs from the conserved cysteine through the conserved F or W. Each record gives: V gene, J gene, clone size, D gene, CDR3 DNA, CDR3 protein. D genes are given only for firm matches. Clone size, where shown, is once, few, many, or a class for clones that have expanded.

v_gene: TRBV19
j_gene: TRBJ1-5
abundance: NA
d_gene: NA
CDR3nt: TGTGCCAGTAGTGGGCCCGGACAGAGCAATCAGCCCCAGCATTTT
CDR3aa: CASSGPGQSNQPQHF

v_gene: TRBV19
j_gene: TRBJ2-5
abundance: NA
d_gene: TRBD1
CDR3nt: TGTGCCAGTAGGACAGGGGGCTCCCAGGAGACCCAGTACTTC
CDR3aa: CASRTGGSQETQYF

v_gene: TRBV27
j_gene: TRBJ1-4
abundance: few
d_gene: NA
CDR3nt: TGTGCCAGCAGTTTCCCGAATGAAAAACTGTTTTTT
CDR3aa: CASSFPNEKLFF

v_gene: TRBV27
j_gene: TRBJ1-4
abundance: NA
d_gene: NA
CDR3nt: TGTGCCAGCAGTTTACCAGGGGCGAAAAAACTGTTTTTT
CDR3aa: CASSLPGAKKLFF

v_gene: TRBV29-1
j_gene: TRBJ1-1
abundance: few
d_gene: NA
CDR3nt: TGTACCGTTGCCGGGGGGGGTAACACTGAAGCTTTCTTT
CDR3aa: CTVAGGGNTEAFF

v_gene: TRBV10-1
j_gene: TRBJ2-7
abundance: NA
d_gene: TRBD2
CDR3nt: TGCGCCAGCACGTCGGGACTAGCGGGGGGATTCTACGAGCAGTACTTC
CDR3aa: CASTSGLAGGFYEQYF

v_gene: TRBV5-1
j_gene: TRBJ2-5
abundance: NA
d_gene: NA
CDR3nt: TGCGCCAGCAGCTTGATCGCGGAGGGGGAGACCCAGTACTTC
CDR3aa: CASSLIAEGETQYF

v_gene: TRBV7-8
j_gene: TRBJ2-7
abundance: once
d_gene: NA
CDR3nt: TGTGCCAGCAGCAGGACAGTCAGCTCCTACGAGCAGTACTTC
CDR3aa: CASSRTVSSYEQYF

v_gene: TRBV2
j_gene: TRBJ2-3
abundance: NA
d_gene: NA
CDR3nt: TGTGCCAGCCTCGGGGTCAGGGGAACAGATACGCAGTATTTT
CDR3aa: CASLGVRGTDTQYF

v_gene: TRBV7-2
j_gene: TRBJ1-3
abundance: NA
d_gene: TRBD1
CDR3nt: TGTGCCAGCAGCTTAACGGGGACAGGGACTGGAAACACCATATATTTT
CDR3aa: CASSLTGTGTGNTIYF

v_gene: TRBV18
j_gene: TRBJ1-2
abundance: NA
d_gene: NA
CDR3nt: TGTGCCAGCTCACAGCAACAGGGTGACTATGGCTACACCTTC
CDR3aa: CASSQQQGDYGYTF

v_gene: TRBV2
j_gene: TRBJ1-4
abundance: NA
d_gene: TRBD1
CDR3nt: TGTGCCAGCGGGACAGGTGTTGATCCAACTAATGAAAAACTGTTTTTT
CDR3aa: CASGTGVDPTNEKLFF

v_gene: TRBV7-2
j_gene: TRBJ2-2
abundance: NA
d_gene: NA
CDR3nt: TGTGCCAGCAGCCCACCCCGTTGGGCAGGGCTCACCGGGGAGCTGTTTTTT
CDR3aa: CASSPPRWAGLTGELFF

v_gene: TRBV5-8
j_gene: TRBJ2-1
abundance: NA
d_gene: TRBD1
CDR3nt: TGTGCCAGCAGCCCAGGACAGGTTTCCTACAATGAGCAGTTCTTC
CDR3aa: CASSPGQVSYNEQFF

v_gene: TRBV5-1
j_gene: TRBJ2-1
abundance: NA
d_gene: NA
CDR3nt: TGCGCCAGCAGCTTGGGGGGCGAGTCGAACAATGAGCAGTTCTTC
CDR3aa: CASSLGGESNNEQFF

v_gene: TRBV27
j_gene: TRBJ2-2
abundance: NA
d_gene: NA
CDR3nt: TGTGCCAGCAGTTTATCCGTGGGACAGAACACCGGGGAGCTGTTTTTT
CDR3aa: CASSLSVGQNTGELFF

v_gene: TRBV4-3
j_gene: TRBJ1-5
abundance: few
d_gene: NA
CDR3nt: TGCGCCAGCAGCCAAGATTGGCAGGAAGCACGGCCCCAGCATTTT
CDR3aa: CASSQDWQEARPQHF

v_gene: TRBV28
j_gene: TRBJ2-5
abundance: NA
d_gene: TRBD1
CDR3nt: TGTGCCACCTACTCCTCAGGGGGCCAAGAGACCCAGTACTTC
CDR3aa: CATYSSGGQETQYF

v_gene: TRBV18
j_gene: TRBJ1-5
abundance: NA
d_gene: TRBD1
CDR3nt: TGTGCCAGCTCACCTCAGGGACAGGGGAATCAGCCCCAGCATTTT
CDR3aa: CASSPQGQGNQPQHF

v_gene: TRBV5-6
j_gene: TRBJ1-6
abundance: NA
d_gene: TRBD1
CDR3nt: TGTGCCAGCAGCTTGGAAGGGACAGGGTATAATTCACCCCTCCACTTT
CDR3aa: CASSLEGTGYNSPLHF

v_gene: TRBV30
j_gene: TRBJ1-2
abundance: NA
d_gene: NA
CDR3nt: TGTGCCTTCCCCACAGGGACGTGGGGTGGCTACACCTTC
CDR3aa: CAFPTGTWGGYTF

v_gene: TRBV4-3
j_gene: TRBJ1-2
abundance: NA
d_gene: NA
CDR3nt: TGCGCCAGCAGCCAAGTCGGACTTCAGGACGGCTACACCTTC
CDR3aa: CASSQVGLQDGYTF

v_gene: TRBV29-1
j_gene: TRBJ1-1
abundance: NA
d_gene: NA
CDR3nt: TGCAGCGTTGACAGACCGGGTCCTGAAGCTTTCTTT
CDR3aa: CSVDRPGPEAFF

v_gene: TRBV27
j_gene: TRBJ2-1
abundance: NA
d_gene: TRBD2
CDR3nt: TGTGCCAGCAGTCTTCGTTCAGCGGGACCTTCCATTTTACCCTACAATGAGCAGTTCTTC
CDR3aa: CASSLRSAGPSILPYNEQFF

v_gene: TRBV18
j_gene: TRBJ2-7
abundance: NA
d_gene: NA
CDR3nt: TGTGCCAGCTCACCAAGAAGGGGTTACGAGCAGTACTTC
CDR3aa: CASSPRRGYEQYF

v_gene: TRBV19
j_gene: TRBJ2-7
abundance: NA
d_gene: NA
CDR3nt: TGTGCCAGTAGTATACGGCGAGGGTACGAGCAGTACTTC
CDR3aa: CASSIRRGYEQYF

v_gene: TRBV7-3
j_gene: TRBJ2-3
abundance: NA
d_gene: TRBD1
CDR3nt: TGTGCCAGCAGCTCCCAGGGACAGATTATCACAGATACGCAGTATTTT
CDR3aa: CASSSQGQIITDTQYF

v_gene: TRBV9
j_gene: TRBJ2-1
abundance: NA
d_gene: TRBD2
CDR3nt: TGTGCCAGCAGCCCCAACCGGGGAGGGCTATCGAATGAGCAGTTCTTC
CDR3aa: CASSPNRGGLSNEQFF

v_gene: TRBV4-1
j_gene: TRBJ2-7
abundance: NA
d_gene: NA
CDR3nt: TGCGCCAGCAGCCAAGAGTTTGCAGGGGCCGACTACGAGCAGTACTTC
CDR3aa: CASSQEFAGADYEQYF

v_gene: TRBV7-6
j_gene: TRBJ2-7
abundance: NA
d_gene: TRBD2
CDR3nt: TGTGCCAGCAGCCCACCTATGGGCAGCGGGAGCGGACACGAGCAGTACTTC
CDR3aa: CASSPPMGSGSGHEQYF

v_gene: TRBV5-4
j_gene: TRBJ2-7
abundance: NA
d_gene: TRBD1
CDR3nt: TGTGCCAGCAGCTTCAACAGGGGTAGTAGCTACGAGCAGTACTTC
CDR3aa: CASSFNRGSSYEQYF

v_gene: TRBV19
j_gene: TRBJ1-5
abundance: NA
d_gene: NA
CDR3nt: TGTGCCACTGAGGACTCCCGGGGGGAGCCCCAGCATTTT
CDR3aa: CATEDSRGEPQHF

v_gene: TRBV10-3
j_gene: TRBJ1-2
abundance: NA
d_gene: NA
CDR3nt: TGTGCCATCAGAAACCGGGACACCGACACCGGTTATGGCTACACCTTC
CDR3aa: CAIRNRDTDTGYGYTF

v_gene: TRBV18
j_gene: TRBJ2-5
abundance: few
d_gene: TRBD2
CDR3nt: TGTGCCAGCTCACCCCAGTGGGGGGGAGAGACCCAGTACTTC
CDR3aa: CASSPQWGGETQYF

v_gene: TRBV6-9
j_gene: TRBJ1-4
abundance: once
d_gene: TRBD1
CDR3nt: TGTGCCAGCAGTTTAAGGGACAGGGGGTTTGCAACTAATGAAAAACTGTTTTTT
CDR3aa: CASSLRDRGFATNEKLFF

v_gene: TRBV18
j_gene: TRBJ1-1
abundance: once
d_gene: NA
CDR3nt: TGTGCCAGCTCAGGAGTGAACACTGAAGCTTTCTTT
CDR3aa: CASSGVNTEAFF

v_gene: TRBV9
j_gene: TRBJ2-7
abundance: NA
d_gene: NA
CDR3nt: TGTGCCAGCAGCGTAGCAGGGTCAAGCTCCTACGAGCAGTACTTC
CDR3aa: CASSVAGSSSYEQYF

v_gene: TRBV5-1
j_gene: TRBJ2-7
abundance: few
d_gene: NA
CDR3nt: TGCGCCAGCAGCTTGGTCCAGGGAGGAGGCGAGCAGTACTTC
CDR3aa: CASSLVQGGGEQYF

v_gene: TRBV28
j_gene: TRBJ2-5
abundance: NA
d_gene: TRBD2
CDR3nt: TGTGCCAGCAGTTTCCCAGGACTAGCGGGGGGGAGAAAGACCCAGTACTTC
CDR3aa: CASSFPGLAGGRKTQYF

v_gene: TRBV7-6
j_gene: TRBJ2-3
abundance: NA
d_gene: NA
CDR3nt: TGTGCCAGCAGCTTATTTGGAGGCGCAGATACGCAGTATTTT
CDR3aa: CASSLFGGADTQYF

v_gene: TRBV7-2
j_gene: TRBJ2-3
abundance: NA
d_gene: NA
CDR3nt: TGTGCCAGCAGGATTATAGGGGGTTTTGGCACAGATACGCAGTATTTT
CDR3aa: CASRIIGGFGTDTQYF

v_gene: TRBV2
j_gene: TRBJ2-1
abundance: NA
d_gene: TRBD2
CDR3nt: TGTGCCAGCAGACCCCTAGCGGGAGAGATCGGGGAGCAGTTCTTC
CDR3aa: CASRPLAGEIGEQFF

v_gene: TRBV6-5
j_gene: TRBJ1-5
abundance: NA
d_gene: TRBD1
CDR3nt: TGTGCCAGCAGTCCCAGACAGGGATATCAGCCCCAGCATTTT
CDR3aa: CASSPRQGYQPQHF

v_gene: TRBV7-2
j_gene: TRBJ2-7
abundance: NA
d_gene: TRBD2
CDR3nt: TGTGCCAGCAGTAAGGGGAGGGCCTACGAGCAGTACTTC
CDR3aa: CASSKGRAYEQYF

v_gene: TRBV29-1
j_gene: TRBJ1-3
abundance: few
d_gene: TRBD1
CDR3nt: TGCAGCATCCTGACAGGGAACTCTGGAAACACCATATATTTT
CDR3aa: CSILTGNSGNTIYF

v_gene: TRBV4-1
j_gene: TRBJ2-7
abundance: NA
d_gene: NA
CDR3nt: TGCGCCAGCAGCCAAGAAGGAGTTTACGAGCAGTACTTC
CDR3aa: CASSQEGVYEQYF

v_gene: TRBV6-1
j_gene: TRBJ2-6
abundance: NA
d_gene: NA
CDR3nt: TGTGCCAGCAGTGAAACCGACAGCTCTGGGGCCAACGTCCTGACTTTC
CDR3aa: CASSETDSSGANVLTF

v_gene: TRBV6-4
j_gene: TRBJ1-1
abundance: few
d_gene: TRBD1
CDR3nt: TGTGCCAGCAGTGACACCCGGACAGGGGCGAACACTGAAGCTTTCTTT
CDR3aa: CASSDTRTGANTEAFF

v_gene: TRBV4-2
j_gene: TRBJ2-7
abundance: NA
d_gene: NA
CDR3nt: TGTGCCAGCAGCCAAGATTACAAGCTAGCCTACGAGCAGTACTTC
CDR3aa: CASSQDYKLAYEQYF

v_gene: TRBV7-9
j_gene: TRBJ1-5
abundance: NA
d_gene: NA
CDR3nt: TGTGCCAGCAGCCCCCAGGGCAATCAGCCCCAGCATTTT
CDR3aa: CASSPQGNQPQHF

v_gene: TRBV9
j_gene: TRBJ2-3
abundance: once
d_gene: NA
CDR3nt: TGTGCCAGCAGTTACGGGGACACAGATACGCAGTATTTT
CDR3aa: CASSYGDTDTQYF

v_gene: TRBV5-1
j_gene: TRBJ1-1
abundance: NA
d_gene: NA
CDR3nt: TGCGCCAGCAGCTTGGCCGGGAACACTGAAGCTTTCTTT
CDR3aa: CASSLAGNTEAFF

v_gene: TRBV7-2
j_gene: TRBJ1-4
abundance: few
d_gene: NA
CDR3nt: TGTGCCAGCAGCTCGACCGCGAACAGGGATGCAAAACTGTTTTTT
CDR3aa: CASSSTANRDAKLFF

v_gene: TRBV19
j_gene: TRBJ1-5
abundance: NA
d_gene: NA
CDR3nt: TGTGCCAGTAGTATAGATCTGAGGCCCCAGCATTTT
CDR3aa: CASSIDLRPQHF